The entry below describes one T cell receptor beta chain. This sample was taken from a study of T cell changes during pregnancy in multiple sclerosis. From germline, CDR1 is SEHNR and CDR2 FQNEAQ (reference sequence). V gave up 1 base and J gave up 12 bases, with 9 bases separating them. The CDR3 extends over 12 amino acids. Using immunoSEQ multiplex PCR, the repertoire was profiled, and TCRdb retains in-frame clones only, with some absent. The sample has about 59,000 clones; roughly 94% are singletons. The sequence derives from a female donor with multiple sclerosis, enrolled in a pregnancy study. This sequence joins TRBV7-9 and TRBJ1-4, with D unclear. The material was CD8+ T cells from peripheral blood mononuclear cells, obtained after pregnancy. The chain's CDR3 is CASSLEDGELFF. DNA for the CDR3: TGTGCCAGCAGCTTAGAAGACGGGGAACTGTTTTTT. The full variable domain, its missing parts supplied by reference TRBV7-9 and TRBJ1-4, is DTGVSQNPRHKITKRGQNVTFRCDPISEHNRLYWYRQTLGQGPEFLTYFQNEAQLEKSRLLSDRFSAERPKGSFSTLEIQRTEQGDSAMYLCASSLEDGELFFGSGTQLSVL.